This T cell receptor (beta chain) was sequenced during a study of T cells after yellow fever vaccination. 5'RACE template switching produced TCR cDNA carrying a universal primer site and UMIs. Via MiXCR, TCRdb re-called the 5' RACE reads, giving one row per CDR3 protein. The table has about 210,000 distinct CDR3 sequences, 5.5% to 8.5% seen once. In this sample, this clonotype turned up a few times. This TCR derives from a man between 25 and 39 years old who received the YFV17D yellow fever vaccine. Sequencing used CD4+ T cells sorted from PBMCs, obtained on the day of the yellow fever booster vaccination.

Here the CDR3 DNA reads TGCGCCCTACCCAGGAGCCTCTCCTACGAGCAGTACTTC. As protein: CALPRSLSYEQYF. The chain combines TRBV10-1 with TRBJ2-7; D unresolved. This CDR3 is 13 amino acids long. V was trimmed by 11 bases and J by 0 bases, leaving 14 bases between them. Looked up from germline, CDR1 is WNHNN and CDR2 is SYGVQD (reference sequence).